This entry lists 3 T cell receptor beta chains sequenced from one sample in a study of radiotherapy plus CTLA-4 blockade in lung cancer. Libraries were prepared by immunoSEQ multiplex PCR; TCRdb keeps only in-frame clonotypes and omits some of them. The sample records approximately 85,000 clones, approximately 83% being singletons. The source was peripheral blood, collected from a patient treated with radiotherapy plus ipilimumab. These receptor sequences come from a human donor with non-small cell lung cancer who had a partial response to radiotherapy plus ipilimumab.

The V gene is TRBV5-7, the J gene TRBJ2-6; D call uncertain. TRBV5-7 is reported as an ORF; its role is uncertain. This CDR3 contains 13 residues. Between the trimmed V and J ends, which lost 7 bases and 5 bases, there was a span of 10 bases. The CDR3 DNA follows: TGTGCCAGCGTACAAAGTCGGGCCAACGTCCTGACTTTC. This translates into CASVQSRANVLTF.

In its sample, this clone was seen a few times. The J gene is TRBJ2-7, the V gene TRBV27, with 7 bases fitting TRBD2. The V and J ends lost 5 bases and 2 bases, in that order; junction bases with no gene match: 6. This CDR3 has 14 residues. CDR1 and CDR2 from the germline V gene are MNHEY and SMNVEV (reference sequence). The CDR3 region is CASSTLAAPYEQYF. The DNA of the CDR3 is TGTGCCAGCAGTACTCTAGCGGCCCCCTACGAGCAGTACTTC.

Of note for this clone: The sample holds other DNA sequences that translate to the same CDR3. This sequence joins TRBV28 and TRBJ1-1; D is uncertain. V was trimmed by 3 bases and J by 1 base, leaving 3 bases between them. Germline V gene lookup returns CDR1 MDHEN and CDR2 SYDVKM. The CDR3 has 12 amino acids. As DNA, the CDR3 is TGTGCCAGCAGTTTCAGGAACACTGAAGCTTTCTTT. Amino acids: CASSFRNTEAFF.